This entry lists 9 T cell receptor beta chains sequenced from one sample in a study of OX40 agonist ivuxolimab in advanced cancers. Assay used: immunoSEQ multiplex PCR; TCRdb lists only in-frame clones, some missing. In the table there are some 77,000 clones, about nine tenths of which are singletons. Sequences were derived from CD4+ or CD8+ T cells sorted from blood, sampled in a trial of the OX40 agonist ivuxolimab. These receptors all stem from an adult with an advanced solid tumor such as melanoma, head and neck, liver or kidney cancer.

The chain carries TRBV4-1 and TRBJ2-7; 9 bases line up with TRBD1. From germline, CDR1 is MGHRA and CDR2 YSYEKL. Trimming removed 0 bases from V and 2 bases from J; junction bases left unmatched: 8. The CDR3 runs to 17 residues. CDR3 nucleotide sequence: TGCGCCAGCAGCCAAGATGAGGATGGGACAGGGACCTACGAGCAGTACTTC. Translating gives CASSQDEDGTGTYEQYF.

The chain uses TRBV18 and TRBJ2-7; weak D call: TRBD2 (6 bases). The V gene lost 2 bases and the J gene lost 9 bases, with 20 bases spanning the gap. CDR1 is KGHSH, CDR2 LQKENI, per germline. The CDR3 consists of 15 residues. The CDR3 DNA reads TGTGCCAGCTCACCAGAGGAGGTAGCGGTTACTTGGCAGTACTTC. Translating gives CASSPEEVAVTWQYF.

The genes are TRBV10-1 and TRBJ2-4, with 11 bases lining up with TRBD2. CDR3 length: 15 residues. Trimming at V came to 2 bases and at J to 7 bases, leaving 4 bases not matched to a gene. CDR1 is WNHNN, CDR2 SYGVQD, per germline (reference sequence). The CDR3 here is CASSETSGSGNIQYF. Here the CDR3 DNA reads TGCGCCAGCAGTGAGACTAGCGGGAGTGGGAACATTCAGTACTTC.

The chain combines TRBV7-9 with TRBJ1-2; D ambiguous. The CDR3 sequence is 12 residues long. Trimming shortened V by 1 base and J by 8 bases, and 8 bases separated the two germline ends. The germline CDR1 and CDR2 sequences are SEHNR and FQNEAQ (reference sequence). CDR3 sequence (DNA): TGTGCCAGCAGCTTAGAGGGTCAGGGCTACACCTTC. Translation gives CASSLEGQGYTF. The full variable domain, rest sourced from reference TRBV7-9 and TRBJ1-2, is DTGVSQNPRHKITKRGQNVTFRCDPISEHNRLYWYRQTLGQGPEFLTYFQNEAQLEKSRLLSDRFSAERPKGSFSTLEIQRTEQGDSAMYLCASSLEGQGYTFGSGTRLTVV.

The gene calls are TRBV28 and TRBJ2-3; a possible D gene is TRBD1 (5 bases). Germline V gives CDR1 MDHEN, CDR2 SYDVKM. The CDR3 has 17 residues. Trimming took off 2 bases at V and 4 bases at J, with 19 bases between the two ends. Here the CDR3 DNA reads TGTGCCAGCAGTTTACGAAGGGCCATTTTGGGGCCAGATACGCAGTATTTT. This encodes CASSLRRAILGPDTQYF.

This chain links TRBV6-5 with TRBJ2-7, with a tentative D call TRBD2 (6 bases). The CDR3 length is 15 residues. V lost 0 bases, J lost 6 bases, and 15 bases lay in between. Per germline, CDR1 MNHEY and CDR2 SVGAGI. In DNA form, the CDR3 reads TGTGCCAGCAGTTACTCGTACACTGGGGACTCCGAGCAGTACTTC. Amino acids: CASSYSYTGDSEQYF.

The V gene is TRBV29-1, the J gene TRBJ2-5, with 10 bases lining up with TRBD1. The CDR3 has 13 amino acids. V was clipped by 4 bases and J by 5 bases; unmatched bases: 4. Germline CDR1 is SQVTM and CDR2 is ANQGSEA. In DNA form, the CDR3 reads TGCAGCGTTGCGAGACAGGGGGCGGAGACCCAGTACTTC. Protein: CSVARQGAETQYF. Together with reference TRBV29-1 and TRBJ2-5, the CDR3 gives the full variable domain: SAVISQKPSRDICQRGTSLTIQCQVDSQVTMMFWYRQQPGQSLTLIATANQGSEATYESGFVIDKFPISRPNLTFSTLTVSNMSPEDSSIYLCSVARQGAETQYFGPGTRLLVL.

This rearrangement joins TRBV28 to TRBJ1-4, with D hard to call. This CDR3 spans 13 amino acids. The germline gives CDR1 MDHEN, CDR2 SYDVKM. Trimming took off 7 bases at V and 4 bases at J, with 10 bases between the two ends. The CDR3, as DNA: TGTGCCAGCATTTCGGGGAGTAATGAAAAACTGTTTTTT. It translates to CASISGSNEKLFF.

This sequence joins TRBV6-6 and TRBJ2-7; 8 bases fit TRBD1. The V and J ends lost 6 bases and 2 bases, in that order; junction bases with no gene match: 3. Germline V gene data show CDR1 as MNHNY and CDR2 as SVGAGI (reference sequence). This CDR3 spans 13 amino acids. The CDR3 DNA follows: TGTGCCAGCAGGGACAGGGACCCCTACGAGCAGTACTTC. Translation: CASRDRDPYEQYF.